Following are 8 T cell receptor beta chains from one sample sequenced in a study of T cell clonotyping in hematopoietic cell transplantation. The repertoire was sequenced with immunoSEQ multiplex PCR; TCRdb's copy has only in-frame clones and lacks some. The table has 8,500 to 14,000 clones, more than 85% seen once. Specified time point: recipient sample about 28 days before transplant, after cytoreduction. The sample was peripheral blood mononuclear cells, taken before stem cell transplant. Receptors were obtained from a woman in her 40s with acute myeloid leukemia. Some clones in this sample may be carry-over from other donors' samples.

The V and J genes are TRBV7-9 and TRBJ2-7; 7 bases agree with TRBD1. The V gene's germline CDR1 is SEHNR and CDR2 FQNEAQ (reference sequence). V gave up 5 bases and J gave up 4 bases; unmatched junction bases: 8. This CDR3 is built from 14 residues. CDR3 sequence (DNA): TGTGCCAGCAGCCTCCCGGGACAGCTATACGAGCAGTACTTC. Translation: CASSLPGQLYEQYF.

This clone has a handful of counts. The CDR3 loop reads CAISESRGERVPEQYF. Written as DNA, the CDR3 is TGTGCCATCAGTGAGTCGCGGGGGGAAAGGGTTCCCGAGCAGTACTTC. This chain links TRBV10-3 with TRBJ2-7; 8 nucleotides match TRBD2. Germline V gene data show CDR1 as ENHRY and CDR2 as SYGVKD. This CDR3 comprises 16 residues. V shed 0 bases, J shed 6 bases, and the junction held 10 bases outside the gene matches.

The chain combines TRBV7-2 with TRBJ2-7; D unresolved. V was shortened by 4 bases and J by 4 bases, with 11 bases between the two germline ends. The CDR3 is made up of 13 amino acids. Per germline, CDR1 SGHTA and CDR2 FQGNSA. The CDR3 protein is CASSSDLGYEQYF. The CDR3 bases are TGTGCCAGCAGCTCAGACTTGGGATACGAGCAGTACTTC.

This chain links TRBV10-3 with TRBJ2-7, with 10 nucleotides matching TRBD1. The CDR3 has 15 amino acids. Germline lookup yields CDR1 ENHRY and CDR2 SYGVKD. Trimming took 6 bases from V and 3 from J; bases not matched to a gene: 8. DNA for the CDR3: TGTGCCATCAGGGAGAGGGGACAGGGGTTCTACGAGCAGTACTTC. It codes for CAIRERGQGFYEQYF.

The chain joins TRBV1 to TRBJ2-4; TRBD2 is the table's D call, not checked against the DNA. TRBV1 is termed a pseudogene. The CDR3 has 18 residues. The CDR3 bases are TGCACCAGCAGCCAAGAGGCTAGCGAAATTTTAGCCAAAAACATTCAGTACTTC. Amino acid sequence: CTSSQEASEILAKNIQYF.

The chain combines TRBV19 with TRBJ1-4; 11 nucleotides line up with TRBD1. The CDR3 is 15 amino acids. Losses at the gene ends were 5 bases for V and 4 bases for J; bases not matched to a gene: 3. Per germline, CDR1 LNHDA and CDR2 SQIVND (reference sequence). CDR3 sequence (DNA): TGTGCCAGTAGTCCGGGACAGGGGGATAATGAAAAACTGTTTTTT. As protein: CASSPGQGDNEKLFF.

CDR3 sequence: CASSVGGAGGPNLRSYNEQFF. DNA of the CDR3: TGTGCCAGCAGCGTAGGAGGGGCGGGAGGGCCCAATCTTAGATCCTACAATGAGCAGTTCTTC. The rearrangement joins TRBV9 to TRBJ2-1; TRBD2 matches 9 bases. The germline gives CDR1 SGDLS, CDR2 YYNGEE. V dropped 0 bases and J dropped 1; count of bases not matched to a gene: 17. There are 21 residues in the CDR3.

The CDR3 DNA reads TGTGCCAGCAGCTTAGGCTCGGGGGCTGACTATGGCTACACCTTC. It is translated as CASSLGSGADYGYTF. The genes are TRBV13 and TRBJ1-2, with a tentative D call TRBD1 (6 bases). The CDR3 extends over 15 amino acids. Between the trimmed V and J ends, which lost 0 bases and 3 bases, there was a span of 11 bases. Germline CDR1 is PRHDT and CDR2 is FYEKMQ (reference sequence).